This TCR beta chain originates from a study of blood T cell repertoires in COVID-19. Whole-study context: Italy, Spain and the United States were the sources of the convalescent and acute COVID-19 samples.

Germline values: CDR1 MNHEY, CDR2 SMNVEV (reference sequence). The ends were cut back, 5 bases at V and 2 bases at J, with 9 bases in the middle. The CDR3 is 14 residues long. Method: immunoSEQ multiplex PCR; TCRdb's copy keeps in-frame clones and lacks some. The sample records around 150,000 clones, roughly 80% being singletons. Sequenced sample: peripheral blood. The chain recombines TRBV27 with TRBJ1-4; perhaps TRBD1 as D (6 bases). The sequence was obtained from a man aged 55-75 years with acute or convalescent COVID-19. CDR3 sequence: CASSHRETNEKLFF. CDR3 sequence (DNA): TGTGCCAGCAGTCACAGGGAGACTAATGAAAAACTGTTTTTT.